The sample holds many counts of the clone carrying this T cell receptor (beta chain). Trimming cost V 3 bases and J 2 bases, with 17 bases left between them. The germline V gene has CDR1 SGHDT and CDR2 YYEEEE. The CDR3 is made up of 16 amino acids. MiXCR was run by TCRdb on the 5' RACE reads, yielding one entry per CDR3 protein. This table has some 900,000 distinct CDR3 sequences, roughly an eighth appearing once. This sample was included in a study of identical twins. These data are also associated with another study on yellow fever vaccine responses in identical twins.

The sequence was collected from a woman aged 18-35 years in good health. Input material: PBMCs. The chain uses TRBV5-6 and TRBJ2-5; either TRBD1 or TRBD2 may fit D (5 bases each). CDR3 loop: CASSSRDTGLQETQYF. CDR3 DNA sequence: TGTGCCAGCAGCTCCAGGGATACGGGGCTACAAGAGACCCAGTACTTC. Full variable domain (rest looked up from reference TRBV5-6 and TRBJ2-5): DAGVTQSPTHLIKTRGQQVTLRCSPKSGHDTVSWYQQALGQGPQFIFQYYEEEERQRGNFPDRFSGHQFPNYSSELNVNALLLGDSALYLCASSSRDTGLQETQYFGPGTRLLVL.